This T cell receptor (beta chain) originates from a study of cytomegalovirus exposure and HLA in healthy donors. Germline CDR1 and CDR2: SGHVS and FNYEAQ. J lost 6 bases, V lost 6 bases, and 26 bases had no gene match. The CDR3 totals 22 residues. This PCR relied on a set of 60 Vbeta primers and 13 Jbeta primers. Sequencing used immunoSEQ multiplex PCR; TCRdb keeps in-frame clones, though not all of them. This repertoire shows about 200,000 clones, approximately 78% found once; its top ten account for 2.5% to 3%. Input material: PBMCs. This sequence joins TRBV7-6 and TRBJ1-6, with TRBD1 matching over 10 bases. The TCR originated in a man aged 30 to 39 in good health and CMV-seronegative. The CDR3 loop reads CASSLTPAGGTGAISRNSPLHF. The CDR3 bases are TGTGCCAGCAGTTTAACGCCTGCCGGGGGGACAGGGGCAATAAGTCGTAATTCACCCCTCCACTTT.